This T cell receptor (beta chain) was profiled in a study of OX40 agonist ivuxolimab in advanced cancers. Findings and limits, study-wide: Individuals who were partial responders at 0.1-3.0 mg/kg had clonal expansion that ranked among the lowest. At 0.1 to 3.0 mg/kg and by week 6, CD4+ and CD8+ T cells in the blood had expanded clonally. In a subset of nonresponders, normalized T-cell clonal expansion was also low.

Excluded were patients having autoimmune disease history or systemic immunosuppression. Sequenced by immunoSEQ multiplex PCR; TCRdb stores in-frame clones only, minus some. The sample shows 75,000 to 95,000 clones, about 91% of them seen only once. Trimming took off 7 bases at V and 3 bases at J, with 12 bases between the two ends. The CDR3 sequence is 14 residues long. Germline loops: CDR1 MNHEY, CDR2 SVGAGI. Comments on this clone: Its antigen is unknown.

Sample: CD4+ or CD8+ T cells sorted from blood, taken in a trial of the OX40 agonist ivuxolimab. The chain links TRBV6-5 to TRBJ2-2, with unresolved D. This clonotype was obtained from an adult with an advanced solid tumor such as melanoma, head and neck, liver or kidney cancer. CDR3 in amino acids: CASTVQAYTGELFF. The CDR3 nucleotides are TGTGCCAGCACCGTCCAGGCGTACACCGGGGAGCTGTTTTTT.